This T cell receptor (beta chain) was documented in a study of T cells in Graves' hyperthyroidism and ophthalmopathy. Points from the study as a whole: Ophthalmopathy onset followed model prediction by a median approximately 7 months. Most thyroid clonotypes that were expanded above 0.001 also turned up in blood. By a 13 V-J model, ophthalmopathy was set apart from stable hyperthyroidism.

Trimming pared 6 bases from V and 2 bases from J, leaving 7 bases between. The CDR3 sequence is 12 residues long. Germline assignment: CDR1 KGHSY and CDR2 FQNENV. This clonotype has a count of ten or more. Its specificity is not known. RNA transcripts yielded amplified TCR beta CDR3 regions. Carried out on the TCR CDR3, a first-round RT-PCR used the HTBI primer set. One entry per CDR3 protein results from TCRdb running MiXCR on the multiplex PCR reads. The data show about 480,000 distinct CDR3 sequences, under 15% seen once. The study left out patients who had uncontrolled infection, other autoimmune disease, pregnancy or lactation.

The rearrangement joins TRBV16 to TRBJ2-5, with D uncertain. Sequenced: blood. This receptor was obtained from a woman aged 18-35 years with Graves' hyperthyroidism. The CDR3 is CASSRAQETQYF. The CDR3 nucleotides are TGTGCCAGCAGTAGAGCTCAAGAGACCCAGTACTTC.